Each of the 19 T cell receptor beta chains below was sequenced from the same sample in a study of T cell responses to AZD1222 COVID-19 vaccine. Repertoires were generated with immunoSEQ multiplex PCR, while TCRdb's copy carries only in-frame clones and drops some. The data show about 97,000 clones, with more than 70% seen just once and 2.8% held by the top ten. The specimen was peripheral blood, collected on day 0 of AZD1222 vaccination. These receptors all stem from an adult in good health.

The chain couples TRBV11-1 to TRBJ1-1; 7 nucleotides align to TRBD1. Germline loops: CDR1 SGHAT, CDR2 FQDESV (reference sequence). The CDR3 runs 15 residues. The J segment lost 5 bases and the V segment lost 6 bases, leaving 12 bases of the junction unmatched. The CDR3 reads CASSSRTGEYTEAFF. CDR3 in DNA: TGTGCCAGCAGTTCTCGGACAGGAGAGTATACTGAAGCTTTCTTT.

This chain links TRBV6-5 with TRBJ1-6, with 9 bases aligning to TRBD1. The V gene end was trimmed by 2 bases and the J gene end by 10 bases; junction bases not matched to a gene: 6. This CDR3 spans 15 amino acids. In germline, CDR1 is MNHEY, CDR2 SVGAGI. The CDR3 coding sequence is TGTGCCAGCAGTTACCTTACAGGGGGCGGGTCACCCCTCCACTTT. Its protein product is CASSYLTGGGSPLHF.

The V call is TRBV12-3 or TRBV12-4, the J call TRBJ1-1; weak D call: TRBD1 (6 bases). CDR3 size: 11 residues. V dropped 3 bases and J dropped 11 bases, with 10 bases sitting between them. The CDR3 bases are TGTGCCAGCAGTTTGAGGGGGATGGCTTTCTTT. Amino acids: CASSLRGMAFF.

About this clone itself: A read error may produce the germline difference seen at one junction end. The V gene is TRBV3-1 (or the pseudogene TRBV3-2), the J gene TRBJ2-7, with a weak D call TRBD2 (5 bases). The germline V gene encodes CDR1 LGHDT and CDR2 YNNKEL (reference sequence). The CDR3 is 12 residues long. The CDR3 loop is CASSKDYYEQYF. For the CDR3, the DNA is TGTGCCAGCAGCAAAGACTACTACGAGCAGTACTTC.

A word on this clone: This specimen includes other DNA sequences encoding the same CDR3. This rearrangement joins TRBV19 to TRBJ2-3, with D possibly TRBD1 on 5 matching bases. CDR1 and CDR2 from the germline V gene are LNHDA and SQIVND (reference sequence). The CDR3 is 14 amino acids. The ends were cut back, 3 bases at V and 0 bases at J, with 7 bases in the middle. Written as DNA, the CDR3 is TGTGCCAGTAGTATTCAGGGAAGCACAGATACGCAGTATTTT. Protein product: CASSIQGSTDTQYF.

A few counts support this clone. The rearrangement links TRBV30 to TRBJ2-7; 7 nucleotides line up with TRBD2. The CDR3 spans 13 residues. With 4 bases clipped from V and 2 bases from J, the junction kept 5 bases outside the gene matches. Germline assignment: CDR1 GTSNPN and CDR2 SVGIG (reference sequence). The CDR3 sequence: CAWKGGSPYEQYF. CDR3 coding DNA: TGTGCCTGGAAGGGAGGGTCCCCCTACGAGCAGTACTTC.

The chain couples TRBV19 to TRBJ1-5; 10 positions match TRBD1. After removal of 3 bases from V and 6 bases from J, the junction contained 5 bases not matched to a gene. CDR1 is LNHDA, CDR2 SQIVND, per germline (reference sequence). This CDR3 spans 15 amino acids. The CDR3 spells CASSMTGGAGQPQHF. CDR3 sequence (DNA): TGTGCCAGTAGTATGACAGGGGGCGCGGGTCAGCCCCAGCATTTT.

The V gene is TRBV30, the J gene TRBJ1-1; D remains unclear. The germline gives CDR1 GTSNPN, CDR2 SVGIG (reference sequence). Trimming pared 2 bases from V and 3 bases from J, leaving 7 bases between. This CDR3 region has 12 residues. Here the CDR3 reads CAWSPGYTEAFF. Written as DNA, the CDR3 is TGTGCCTGGAGTCCGGGATACACTGAAGCTTTCTTT. Full variable domain (remainder filled in from reference TRBV30 and TRBJ1-1): SQTIHQWPATLVQPVGSPLSLECTVEGTSNPNLYWYRQAAGRGLQLLFYSVGIGQISSEVPQNLSASRPQDRQFILSSKKLLLSDSGFYLCAWSPGYTEAFFGQGTRLTVV.

The gene calls are TRBV7-2 and TRBJ2-2; D not certain. V was pared by 4 bases and J by 7 bases, with 7 bases between. This CDR3 is built from 12 residues. Germline V gene data show CDR1 as SGHTA and CDR2 as FQGNSA. This chain's CDR3 is CASSSRHGELFF. CDR3 bases: TGTGCCAGCAGCTCACGGCACGGGGAGCTGTTTTTT.

The chain carries TRBV14 and TRBJ2-7; possibly TRBD1 for D (6 bases). Trimming took 4 bases from V and 5 from J, leaving 18 bases between them. Germline V gene data show CDR1 as SGHDN and CDR2 as FVKESK. This CDR3 contains 15 residues. CDR3 loop: CASSLMGAGGDEQYF. DNA of the CDR3: TGTGCCAGCAGCCTAATGGGGGCGGGCGGCGACGAGCAGTACTTC.

This chain links TRBV2 with TRBJ1-5; D uncertain. The CDR3 covers 11 residues. The V end was cut by 6 bases, the J end by 6 bases, with 6 bases between. Per germline, CDR1 SNHLY and CDR2 FYNNEI. The CDR3 is CASRVGQPQHF. Written as DNA, the CDR3 is TGTGCCAGCAGGGTGGGTCAGCCCCAGCATTTT.

CDR3 region: CASSDGIGDNSYNSPLHF. Written as DNA, the CDR3 is TGTGCCAGCAGTGATGGTATAGGGGACAACTCCTATAATTCACCCCTCCACTTT. J is TRBJ1-6 and V is TRBV2; perhaps TRBD1 as D (6 bases). V lost 3 bases to trimming and J lost 0 bases, with 15 bases between them. The CDR3 length is 18 residues. CDR1 and CDR2 (germline): SNHLY, FYNNEI. The variable domain in full, with the rest retrieved from reference TRBV2 and TRBJ1-6, is EPEVTQTPSHQVTQMGQEVILRCVPISNHLYFYWYRQILGQKVEFLVSFYNNEISEKSEIFDDQFSVERPDGSNFTLKIRSTKLEDSAMYFCASSDGIGDNSYNSPLHFGNGTRLTVT.

The chain combines TRBV2 with TRBJ1-1; D gene unclear. The V gene's germline CDR1 is SNHLY and CDR2 FYNNEI. The germline V and J ends were trimmed by 8 bases and 0 bases, with 10 bases remaining between them. The CDR3 runs to 13 residues. CDR3 protein: CASLDGLNTEAFF. For the CDR3, the DNA is TGTGCCAGCTTGGACGGCCTGAACACTGAAGCTTTCTTT.

V usage is TRBV6-6 and J usage is TRBJ2-1; TRBD2 matches at 10 bases. This CDR3 spans 16 amino acids. Germline assignment: CDR1 MNHNY and CDR2 SVGAGI (reference sequence). Losses at the gene ends were 0 bases for V and 7 bases for J; bases not matched to a gene: 6. The CDR3: CASSYSSSGGLNEQFF. The CDR3 nucleotides are TGTGCCAGCAGTTACTCGTCTAGCGGGGGTCTGAATGAGCAGTTCTTC.

The chain recombines TRBV28 with TRBJ2-7, with D perhaps TRBD2 (5 bases). Trimming pared 1 base from V and 5 bases from J, leaving 12 bases between. Germline V gives CDR1 MDHEN, CDR2 SYDVKM. This CDR3 has 14 residues. Here the CDR3 reads CASSLFKGANEQYF. Written as DNA, the CDR3 is TGTGCCAGCAGTTTATTTAAGGGAGCCAACGAGCAGTACTTC. Filled out from reference TRBV28 and TRBJ2-7, the complete variable domain reads DVKVTQSSRYLVKRTGEKVFLECVQDMDHENMFWYRQDPGLGLRLIYFSYDVKMKEKGDIPEGYSVSREKKERFSLILESASTNQTSMYLCASSLFKGANEQYFGPGTRLTVT.

The gene calls are TRBV7-9 and TRBJ1-6; D perhaps matches TRBD1 (5 bases). This CDR3 has 15 amino acids. V dropped 2 bases and J dropped 7 bases, with 12 bases sitting between them. CDR1 SEHNR and CDR2 FQNEAQ come from the germline V gene (reference sequence). CDR3 DNA: TGTGCCAGCAGCTTAACAAACGGGGGGAATTCACCCCTCCACTTT. Residues: CASSLTNGGNSPLHF.

This chain uses TRBV2 with TRBJ1-2; D is perhaps TRBD1 (6 bases). The CDR3 is 15 residues long. Between the trimmed V and J ends, which lost 6 bases and 3 bases, there was a span of 17 bases. CDR1 is SNHLY and CDR2 is FYNNEI in the germline V gene. CDR3 loop: CASSADRRLHYGYTF. CDR3 in DNA: TGTGCCAGCAGCGCTGACAGGAGACTACACTATGGCTACACCTTC. Variable domain in full (rest from reference TRBV2 and TRBJ1-2): EPEVTQTPSHQVTQMGQEVILRCVPISNHLYFYWYRQILGQKVEFLVSFYNNEISEKSEIFDDQFSVERPDGSNFTLKIRSTKLEDSAMYFCASSADRRLHYGYTFGSGTRLTVV.

The chain employs TRBV6-5 and TRBJ2-7, with D perhaps TRBD1 (6 bases). V shed 6 bases and J shed 3 bases, with 12 bases lying between them. The CDR3 covers 13 residues. Looked up from germline, CDR1 is MNHEY and CDR2 is SVGAGI. CDR3 sequence reads: CASSHREGYEQYF. CDR3 sequence (DNA): TGTGCCAGCAGCCACAGGGAAGGCTACGAGCAGTACTTC.

The rearrangement joins TRBV18 to TRBJ2-7, with TRBD1 matching over 7 bases. There are 13 residues in the CDR3. Germline V lookup: CDR1 KGHSH, CDR2 LQKENI. V lost 4 bases and J lost 3; bases outside the gene matches: 3. The CDR3 sequence: CASSRGQDYEQYF. CDR3 sequence (DNA): TGTGCCAGCTCACGAGGACAGGACTACGAGCAGTACTTC. The variable domain in full, with the rest retrieved from reference TRBV18 and TRBJ2-7, is NAGVMQNPRHLVRRRGQEARLRCSPMKGHSHVYWYRQLPEEGLKFMVYLQKENIIDESGMPKERFSAEFPKEGPSILRIQQVVRGDSAAYFCASSRGQDYEQYFGPGTRLTVT.